The T cell receptor (beta chain) described here comes from a study of a mutant IDH1 vaccine in newly diagnosed glioma. The wider study: Patients received vaccination from 4-6 weeks after radiotherapy alone, or with temozolomide cycles. Averaging approximately 40 years of age, treated patients were around 60% male and about 38% female. General study results and limits: Vaccination induced immune responses in about 93% of patients.

Some clones are missing from TCRdb's copy, which holds only in-frame ones; the method was immunoSEQ multiplex PCR. The sample lists some 50,000 clones; 84% were seen once. To note about this clone: The antigen remains undetermined.

V lost 4 bases and J 9 bases, leaving 7 bases between the germline ends. The CDR3 length is 11 residues. The germline CDR1 and CDR2 sequences are MNHEY and SVGAGI. Time point of the sample: week 47, end of study. Every single dose of the vaccine, 300 ug of mutant IDH1 20-mer peptide, came with topical imiquimod. In weeks 1, 3, 5, 7, 11, 15, 19 and 23, patients were immunized, eight times in all. V usage is TRBV6-5 and J usage is TRBJ2-1, with D perhaps TRBD1 or TRBD2 (5 bases each). Sample: PBMCs, taken from a glioma patient whose treatment included an IDH1 peptide vaccine. The source is a woman in her 30s with glioma. Some clones in this sample may be carry-over from other donors' samples. CDR3 coding DNA: TGTGCCAGCAGTTTTGGGGGTGAGCAGTTCTTC. This gives the protein CASSFGGEQFF.